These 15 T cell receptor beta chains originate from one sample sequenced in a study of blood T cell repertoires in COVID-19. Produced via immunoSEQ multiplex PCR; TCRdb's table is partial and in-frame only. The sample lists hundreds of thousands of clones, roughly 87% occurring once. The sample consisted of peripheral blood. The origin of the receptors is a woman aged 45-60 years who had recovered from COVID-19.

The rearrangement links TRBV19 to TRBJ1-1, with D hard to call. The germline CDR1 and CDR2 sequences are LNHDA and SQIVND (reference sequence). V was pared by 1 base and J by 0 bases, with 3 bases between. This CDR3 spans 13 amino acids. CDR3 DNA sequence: TGTGCCAGTAGTATAGCTGTGAACACTGAAGCTTTCTTT. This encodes CASSIAVNTEAFF.

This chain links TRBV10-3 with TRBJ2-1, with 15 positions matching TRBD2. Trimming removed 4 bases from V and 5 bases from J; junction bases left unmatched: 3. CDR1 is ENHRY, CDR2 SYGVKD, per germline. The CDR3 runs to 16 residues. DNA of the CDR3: TGTGCCATCAGTGGGACTAGCGGGAGGGGGAACAATGAGCAGTTCTTC. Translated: CAISGTSGRGNNEQFF.

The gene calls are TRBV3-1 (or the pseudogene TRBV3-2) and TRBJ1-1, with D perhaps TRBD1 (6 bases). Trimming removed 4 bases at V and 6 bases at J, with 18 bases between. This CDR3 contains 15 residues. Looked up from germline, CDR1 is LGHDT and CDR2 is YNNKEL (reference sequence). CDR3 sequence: CASSPAVRGGAEAFF. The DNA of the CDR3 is TGTGCCAGCAGCCCAGCCGTTAGGGGGGGAGCTGAAGCTTTCTTT.

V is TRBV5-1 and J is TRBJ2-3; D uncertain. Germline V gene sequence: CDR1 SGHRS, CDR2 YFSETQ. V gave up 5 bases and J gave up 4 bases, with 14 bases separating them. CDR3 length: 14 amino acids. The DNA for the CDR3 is TGCGCCAGCAGACCCTTAGTCGTCTCAGATACGCAGTATTTT. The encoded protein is CASRPLVVSDTQYF.

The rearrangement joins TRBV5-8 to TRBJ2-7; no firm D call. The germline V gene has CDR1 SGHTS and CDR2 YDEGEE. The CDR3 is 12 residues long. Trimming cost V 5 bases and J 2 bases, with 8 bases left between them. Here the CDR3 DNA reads TGTGCCAGCAGATCACAAACCTACGAGCAGTACTTC. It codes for CASRSQTYEQYF.

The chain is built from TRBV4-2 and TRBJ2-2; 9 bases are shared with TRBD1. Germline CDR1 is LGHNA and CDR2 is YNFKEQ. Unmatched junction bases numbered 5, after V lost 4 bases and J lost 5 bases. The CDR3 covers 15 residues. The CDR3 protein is CASSLRTGDTGELFF. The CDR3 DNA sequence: TGTGCCAGCAGCCTCCGGACAGGGGATACCGGGGAGCTGTTTTTT.

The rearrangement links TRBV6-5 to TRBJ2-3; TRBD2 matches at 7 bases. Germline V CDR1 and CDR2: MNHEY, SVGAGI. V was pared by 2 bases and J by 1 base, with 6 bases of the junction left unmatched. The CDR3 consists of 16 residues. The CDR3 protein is CASSYGGLGGTDTQYF. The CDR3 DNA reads TGTGCCAGCAGTTACGGAGGACTAGGGGGCACAGATACGCAGTATTTT.

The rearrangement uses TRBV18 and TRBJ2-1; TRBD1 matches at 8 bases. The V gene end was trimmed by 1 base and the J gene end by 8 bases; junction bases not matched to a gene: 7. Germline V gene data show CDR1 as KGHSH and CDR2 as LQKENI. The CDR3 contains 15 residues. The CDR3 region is CASSPLNQGADEQFF. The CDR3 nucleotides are TGTGCCAGCTCACCACTTAACCAGGGGGCGGATGAGCAGTTCTTC.

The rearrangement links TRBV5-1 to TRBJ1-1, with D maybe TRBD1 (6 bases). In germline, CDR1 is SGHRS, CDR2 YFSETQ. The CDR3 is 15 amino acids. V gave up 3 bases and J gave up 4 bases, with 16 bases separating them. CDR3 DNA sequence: TGCGCCAGCAGCTCCAACACGGACAGTGGCACTGAAGCTTTCTTT. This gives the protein CASSSNTDSGTEAFF.

The CDR3 sequence is CASSFSRDTEQFF. CDR3 nucleotide sequence: TGTGCCAGCAGCTTTTCGAGGGATACTGAGCAGTTCTTC. The chain joins TRBV7-9 to TRBJ2-1; tentative D call: TRBD2 (5 bases). This CDR3 spans 13 amino acids. Per germline, CDR1 SEHNR and CDR2 FQNEAQ (reference sequence). V lost 3 bases to trimming and J lost 9 bases, with 12 bases between them.

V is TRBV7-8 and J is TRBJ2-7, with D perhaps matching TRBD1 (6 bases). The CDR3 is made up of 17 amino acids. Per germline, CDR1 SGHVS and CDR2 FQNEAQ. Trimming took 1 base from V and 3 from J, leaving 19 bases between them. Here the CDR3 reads CASSLGGPGVKVYEQYF. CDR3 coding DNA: TGTGCCAGCAGCTTAGGGGGGCCAGGGGTGAAAGTCTACGAGCAGTACTTC.

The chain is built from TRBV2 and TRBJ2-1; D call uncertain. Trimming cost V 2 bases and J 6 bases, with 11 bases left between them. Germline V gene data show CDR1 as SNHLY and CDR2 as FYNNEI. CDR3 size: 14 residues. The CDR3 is CASSESVPPNEQFF. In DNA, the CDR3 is TGTGCCAGCAGTGAATCGGTACCGCCCAATGAGCAGTTCTTC. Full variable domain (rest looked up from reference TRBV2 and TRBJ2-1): EPEVTQTPSHQVTQMGQEVILRCVPISNHLYFYWYRQILGQKVEFLVSFYNNEISEKSEIFDDQFSVERPDGSNFTLKIRSTKLEDSAMYFCASSESVPPNEQFFGPGTRLTVL.

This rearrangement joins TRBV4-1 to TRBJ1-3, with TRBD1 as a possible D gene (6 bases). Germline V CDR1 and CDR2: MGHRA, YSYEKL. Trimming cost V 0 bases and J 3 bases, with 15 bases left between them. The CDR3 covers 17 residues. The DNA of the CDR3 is TGCGCCAGCAGCCAAGAGAAAGGCCCAGGGGTTGGAAACACCATATATTTT. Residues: CASSQEKGPGVGNTIYF.

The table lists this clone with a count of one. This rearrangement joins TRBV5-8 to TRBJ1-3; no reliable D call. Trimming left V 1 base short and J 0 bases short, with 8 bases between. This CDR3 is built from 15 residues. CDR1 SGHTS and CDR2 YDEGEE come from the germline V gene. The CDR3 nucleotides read TGTGCCAGCAGCTTGAACACGGGCTCTGGAAACACCATATATTTT. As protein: CASSLNTGSGNTIYF.

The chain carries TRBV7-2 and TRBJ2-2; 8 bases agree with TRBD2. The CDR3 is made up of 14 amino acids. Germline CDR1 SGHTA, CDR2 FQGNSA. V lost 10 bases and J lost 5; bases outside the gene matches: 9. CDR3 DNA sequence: TGTGCCAAGGGCGCAGCGGGAGTAACCGGGGAGCTGTTTTTT. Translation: CAKGAAGVTGELFF.